Described below is a single T cell receptor (beta chain) sequence and its context. This clone appeared a few times. The antigen this receptor binds is unknown. No base qualities exist here, and no much larger clone lies one base off it. CDR1 MNHNS and CDR2 SASEGT are derived from the germline V gene. The germline ends are 8 bases apart after V is trimmed by 6 bases and J by 2 bases. The CDR3 holds 13 amino acids from the cysteine to the phenylalanine. The kept DNA is CDR3 alone, 39 bases in frame from the first base. This entry belongs to a study of cytotoxic CD8 clonotypes in ibrutinib-treated CLL (dated by TCRdb to about 2021). Background on the whole study: The cohort was composed of about 10 relapsed/refractory and approximately 14 treatment-naive patients; IGHV unmutated status was identified in fewer than 18 patients. An average of roughly 270,000 productive templates and about 100,000 productive rearrangements was obtained per sample. Response samples were obtained after a median of approximately twelve months of treatment, with a range of roughly 6 to 40 months. Cryopreserved peripheral blood mononuclear cells were obtained prior to treatment, at the time of response, and at either disease progression or sustained remission. Partial responses were observed in roughly 25 patients and complete responses in 2; after a median follow-up of roughly 62 months, remission was maintained in around 14 patients and progression was observed in roughly twelve. Longitudinal samples were available for 26 of the 86 trial participants. Points the paper makes about the study in general: Baseline clonality was found to be higher than that of age-matched healthy donors and was strongly correlated with circulating CD8+ T-cell counts. An increase in clonality was observed at ibrutinib response, with clonality remaining stable during sustained remission and falling back toward baseline at progression. Public clonotypes were found to be uncommon and were observed to contract or remain stable during treatment; the increase in clonality was shown to reflect expansion of private clonotypes at ibrutinib response. Sampling times were not matched between patients in sustained remission and patients whose disease was progressing, and lymph node repertoires were not examined.

Each clonotype received, on average, 10x coverage in deep resolution sequencing performed on a MiSeq, where the target depth lay between 1 in 1 million and 1 in 200,000 T cells. TCR beta libraries were generated with the immunoSEQ hsTCRB Kit. The authors' pipeline ran thus. The data were analyzed with ImmunoSEQ Analyzer and ImmunoSEQ Data Assistant, and V, D and J gene assignments followed IMGT definitions. Clonality, with values ranging from 0 to 1, was calculated as one minus the normalized Shannon entropy of productive rearrangement frequencies. Only overrepresented clonotypes making up at least 0.05% of the repertoire of each patient were included in the public clonotype analysis. Repertoires from approximately 13 age-matched healthy donors in immuneACCESS were used as clonality controls. TCRdb limited this immuneACCESS table to in-frame rearrangements with V and J called. A share of clones is missing; checked studies link under half to unresolved V genes, and the rest is unexplained. The V and J calls and clone size were taken over from that table, and D and trimming were inferred from the DNA. The sample table holds tens of thousands of clones, of which roughly 45% were seen once. Of the sample, around 18% is held by the ten largest clones.

About 2 micrograms of genomic DNA were extracted from cryopreserved PBMCs for TCR beta library preparation. Longitudinal blood samples from CLL patients on ibrutinib monotherapy underwent high-throughput TCR beta sequencing. Patients were enrolled in a phase 2 open-label single-center ibrutinib monotherapy trial. The sequence joins TRBV6-1 to TRBJ1-5, with the D gene not confidently named. The sequencing used PBMCs, collected before ibrutinib treatment. The source is a human donor with chronic lymphocytic leukemia. The nucleotide sequence reads as follows: TGTGCCAGCAGGAACCTGGGCAATCAGCCCCAGCATTTT. This encodes CASRNLGNQPQHF.